What follows is one TCR beta chain and its context. These data originate in a study of shared clonotypes between healthy human individuals. A CD45RA-negative memory subset and a CD45RA+ naive subset were separated from the CD4+ cells. The protocol was immunoSEQ multiplex PCR, while the TCRdb copy is restricted to in-frame clones and leaves out a portion. The sample consists of roughly 2.4 million clones, around 95% of them appearing once. Germline V CDR1 and CDR2: KGHSH, LQKENI. The CDR3 has 14 amino acids. The germline V and J ends were trimmed by 3 bases and 7 bases, with 12 bases remaining between them.

This sequence was found in a man between 18 and 29 years old in good health. Source material: naive CD4+ T cells sorted from blood. The subset denotes: CD45RA+ positively selected. The genes are TRBV18 and TRBJ1-4, with D tentatively TRBD1 (6 bases). CDR3 amino acids: CASSPGHGSEKLFF. In DNA, the CDR3 is TGTGCCAGCTCACCGGGACACGGCAGTGAAAAACTGTTTTTT.